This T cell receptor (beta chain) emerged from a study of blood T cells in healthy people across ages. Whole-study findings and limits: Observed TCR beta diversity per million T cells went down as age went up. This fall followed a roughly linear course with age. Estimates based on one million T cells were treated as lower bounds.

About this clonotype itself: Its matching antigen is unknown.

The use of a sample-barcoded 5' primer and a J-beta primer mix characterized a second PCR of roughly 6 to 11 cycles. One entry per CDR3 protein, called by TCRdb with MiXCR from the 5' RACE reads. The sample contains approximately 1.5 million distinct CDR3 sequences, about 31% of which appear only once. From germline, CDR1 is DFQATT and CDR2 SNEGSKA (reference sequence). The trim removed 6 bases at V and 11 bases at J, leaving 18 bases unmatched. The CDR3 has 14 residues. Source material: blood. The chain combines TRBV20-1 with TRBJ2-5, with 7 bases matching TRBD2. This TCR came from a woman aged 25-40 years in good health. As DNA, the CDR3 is TGCAGTGCCAGCGTGTTGGGGGGGGTCAATGAGCAGTACTTC. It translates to CSASVLGGVNEQYF.